A selection of T cell receptor beta chains follows, all from one sample in a study of cytomegalovirus exposure and HLA in healthy donors. Profiling relied on immunoSEQ multiplex PCR, and the TCRdb table lists in-frame clones only, not all of them. Of around 97,000 clones in the sample, 66% were seen once. Sequencing was done on a sample of PBMCs. The receptor set was obtained from a woman aged 50 to 60 in good health and CMV-seronegative. Both conserved end residues are part of each CDR3. A D gene is named only where the DNA matches it firmly. Some rows have no size entry. The others give once, few or many, or a class for an expanded clone.

abundance: few
j_gene: TRBJ2-7
d_gene: TRBD1
v_gene: TRBV7-8
CDR3aa: CASSPSGTGAYEQYF
CDR3nt: TGTGCCAGCAGCCCCTCCGGGACAGGGGCCTACGAGCAGTACTTC

abundance: -
j_gene: TRBJ1-5
d_gene: -
v_gene: TRBV4-1
CDR3aa: CASSQDTGQPQHF
CDR3nt: TGCGCCAGCAGCCAAGATACGGGTCAGCCCCAGCATTTT

abundance: few
j_gene: TRBJ2-1
d_gene: TRBD2
v_gene: TRBV4-1
CDR3aa: CASSQQLAGAYNEQFF
CDR3nt: TGCGCCAGCAGCCAACAACTAGCGGGGGCCTACAATGAGCAGTTCTTC

abundance: -
j_gene: TRBJ2-1
d_gene: -
v_gene: TRBV2
CDR3aa: CASSRDSLNEQFF
CDR3nt: TGTGCCAGCAGTCGCGACAGTTTGAATGAGCAGTTCTTC

abundance: -
j_gene: TRBJ2-7
d_gene: -
v_gene: TRBV7-3
CDR3aa: CASDPGWYYEQYF
CDR3nt: TGTGCCAGCGATCCGGGATGGTACTACGAGCAGTACTTC

abundance: -
j_gene: TRBJ1-4
d_gene: -
v_gene: TRBV7-2
CDR3aa: CASSSQQGGEKLFF
CDR3nt: TGTGCCAGCAGCTCCCAGCAAGGGGGAGAAAAACTGTTTTTT

abundance: -
j_gene: TRBJ2-2
d_gene: TRBD1
v_gene: TRBV27
CDR3aa: CATYVDRGPTGELFF
CDR3nt: TGTGCCACCTACGTCGACAGGGGGCCCACCGGGGAGCTGTTTTTT

abundance: -
j_gene: TRBJ1-4
d_gene: -
v_gene: TRBV7-9
CDR3aa: CASSLGAGLNEKLFF
CDR3nt: TGTGCCAGCAGCTTAGGAGCAGGGCTCAATGAAAAACTGTTTTTT

abundance: -
j_gene: TRBJ1-1
d_gene: -
v_gene: TRBV2
CDR3aa: CASSEIGRTENTEAFF
CDR3nt: TGTGCCAGCAGTGAAATCGGAAGAACAGAGAACACTGAAGCTTTCTTT

abundance: -
j_gene: TRBJ2-3
d_gene: TRBD1
v_gene: TRBV10-3
CDR3aa: CAISSGTGGTDTQYF
CDR3nt: TGTGCCATCAGTTCAGGGACAGGGGGCACAGATACGCAGTATTTT

abundance: once
j_gene: TRBJ2-7
d_gene: TRBD1
v_gene: TRBV6-6
CDR3aa: CASSLDRGRGEQYF
CDR3nt: TGTGCCAGCAGCTTGGACAGGGGACGTGGGGAGCAGTACTTC

abundance: -
j_gene: TRBJ2-2
d_gene: -
v_gene: TRBV5-1
CDR3aa: CASSLYLARDTGELFF
CDR3nt: TGCGCCAGCAGCCTATATCTAGCGCGGGACACCGGGGAGCTGTTTTTT

abundance: once
j_gene: TRBJ2-7
d_gene: -
v_gene: TRBV30
CDR3aa: CACHRWSSYEQYF
CDR3nt: TGTGCCTGCCACAGGTGGAGCTCCTACGAGCAGTACTTC

abundance: -
j_gene: TRBJ2-1
d_gene: TRBD2
v_gene: TRBV2
CDR3aa: CASRLAGGDNEQFF
CDR3nt: TGTGCCAGCAGGCTAGCGGGGGGGGACAATGAGCAGTTCTTC

abundance: -
j_gene: TRBJ2-2
d_gene: TRBD2
v_gene: TRBV30
CDR3aa: CAYSSGRNTGELFF
CDR3nt: TGTGCCTATTCTAGCGGGCGAAACACCGGGGAGCTGTTTTTT

abundance: few
j_gene: TRBJ2-7
d_gene: -
v_gene: TRBV9
CDR3aa: CASSPRDSSSYEQYF
CDR3nt: TGTGCCAGCAGCCCCCGGGACTCCTCCTCCTACGAGCAGTACTTC